The 2 T cell receptor beta chains below come from one sample, sequenced in a study of T-cell reconstitution after alpha-beta-depleted transplantation in children. TCRbeta library construction was performed incorporating unique molecular identifiers. TCRdb re-derived calls from the PCR reads in MiXCR, one entry per CDR3 protein. The sample includes over 100,000 distinct CDR3 sequences, about 9.4% of them seen just once. Here the sequenced sample was PBMCs, taken before TCRalphabeta/CD19-depleted stem cell transplant. The source of these receptors is a boy aged 2 to 10 with acute lymphoblastic leukemia, due to receive a stem cell transplant.

There are a few counts of this clonotype. This chain uses TRBV3-1 with TRBJ2-7; D is uncertain. Germline V CDR1 and CDR2: LGHDT, YNNKEL (reference sequence). This CDR3 has 16 residues. Trimming cost V 4 bases and J 0 bases, with 16 bases left between them. The CDR3 DNA sequence: TGTGCCAGCAGCCCCACCGGCGGAGCGAGCTCCTACGAGCAGTACTTC. This encodes CASSPTGGASSYEQYF.

This clonotype is medium-sized within its sample. The chain carries TRBV12-3 or TRBV12-4 and TRBJ1-5; maybe TRBD1 (5 bases). The CDR3 covers 13 residues. Trimming left V 6 bases short and J 6 bases short, with 12 bases between. CDR3 in DNA: TGTGCCAGCAGAAGGGGTTATGGTCAGCCCCAGCATTTT. Encoded protein: CASRRGYGQPQHF.